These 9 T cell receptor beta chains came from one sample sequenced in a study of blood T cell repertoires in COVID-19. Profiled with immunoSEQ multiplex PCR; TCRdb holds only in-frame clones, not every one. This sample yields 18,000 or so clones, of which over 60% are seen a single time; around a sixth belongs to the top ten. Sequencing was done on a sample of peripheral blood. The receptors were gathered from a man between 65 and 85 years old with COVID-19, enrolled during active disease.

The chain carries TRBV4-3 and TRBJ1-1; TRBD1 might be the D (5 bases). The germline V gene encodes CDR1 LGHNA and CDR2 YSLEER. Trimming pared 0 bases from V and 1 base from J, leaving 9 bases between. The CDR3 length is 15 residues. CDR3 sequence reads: CASSQDLRGNTEAFF. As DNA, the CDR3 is TGCGCCAGCAGCCAAGATCTTAGGGGGAACACTGAAGCTTTCTTT.

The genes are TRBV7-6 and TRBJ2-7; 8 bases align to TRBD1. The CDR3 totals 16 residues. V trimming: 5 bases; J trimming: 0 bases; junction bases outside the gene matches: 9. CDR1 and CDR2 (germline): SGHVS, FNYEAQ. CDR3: CASSARTGYVSYEQYF. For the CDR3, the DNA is TGTGCCAGCAGCGCCAGGACAGGGTACGTCTCCTACGAGCAGTACTTC.

DNA for the CDR3: TGTGCCAGCAGGTCGACAGGGGGCGGACAGCCCCAGCATTTT. Translating it yields CASRSTGGGQPQHF. The V gene is TRBV7-2, the J gene TRBJ1-5, with 10 bases lining up with TRBD1. Germline loops: CDR1 SGHTA, CDR2 FQGNSA. This CDR3 spans 14 amino acids. The V segment lost 6 bases and the J segment 7 bases; nucleotides outside the gene matches: 6.

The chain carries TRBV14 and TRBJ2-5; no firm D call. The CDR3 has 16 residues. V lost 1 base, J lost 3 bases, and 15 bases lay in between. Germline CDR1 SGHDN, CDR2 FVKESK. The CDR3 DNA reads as TGTGCCAGCAGCCAAGGAAGGATCAGGCCCAAAGAGACCCAGTACTTC. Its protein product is CASSQGRIRPKETQYF.

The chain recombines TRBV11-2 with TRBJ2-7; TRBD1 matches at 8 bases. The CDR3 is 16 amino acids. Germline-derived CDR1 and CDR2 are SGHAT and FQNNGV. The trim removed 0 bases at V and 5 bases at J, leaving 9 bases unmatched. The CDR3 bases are TGTGCCAGCAGCTTAGATCCATCCAGGGGGCGCCACGAGCAGTACTTC. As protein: CASSLDPSRGRHEQYF.

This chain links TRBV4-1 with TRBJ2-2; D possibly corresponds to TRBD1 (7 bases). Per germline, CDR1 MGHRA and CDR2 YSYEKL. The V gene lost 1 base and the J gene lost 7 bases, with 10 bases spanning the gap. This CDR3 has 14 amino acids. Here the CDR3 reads CASSQAGGFGELFF. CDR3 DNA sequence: TGCGCCAGCAGCCAAGCAGGGGGGTTCGGGGAGCTGTTTTTT.

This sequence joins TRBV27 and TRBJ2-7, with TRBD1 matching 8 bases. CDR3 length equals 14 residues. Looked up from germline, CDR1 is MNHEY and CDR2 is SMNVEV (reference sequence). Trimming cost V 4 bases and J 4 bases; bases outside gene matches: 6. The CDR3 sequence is CASSSPRTGYEQYF. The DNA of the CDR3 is TGTGCCAGCAGTTCCCCCCGGACAGGGTACGAGCAGTACTTC.

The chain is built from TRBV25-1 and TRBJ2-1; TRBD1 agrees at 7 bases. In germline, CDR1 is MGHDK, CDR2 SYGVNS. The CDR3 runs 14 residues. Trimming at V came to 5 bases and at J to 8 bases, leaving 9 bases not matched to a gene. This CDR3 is CASSQAGGRDEQFF. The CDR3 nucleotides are TGTGCCAGCAGTCAGGCAGGGGGTAGAGATGAGCAGTTCTTC.

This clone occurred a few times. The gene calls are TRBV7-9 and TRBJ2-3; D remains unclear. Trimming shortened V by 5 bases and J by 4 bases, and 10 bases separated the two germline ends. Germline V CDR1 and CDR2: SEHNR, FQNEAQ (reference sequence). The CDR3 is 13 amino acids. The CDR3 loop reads CASSDPRADTQYF. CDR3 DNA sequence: TGTGCCAGCAGCGACCCACGGGCAGATACGCAGTATTTT.